What follows describes a single T cell receptor beta chain. Antigen unknown. This sample was taken from a study of T cells after yellow fever vaccination. Whole-study context: For low cell numbers, libraries were made with SMART-Seq v4 Ultra Low Input. Study conclusions and caveats: It was the secondary response that reached its peak faster, day 5 versus 15, but it was weaker. Most primary-vaccination clones reappeared after the booster (about 97% CD4, about 90% CD8).

The study made its TCR cDNA through 5'RACE template switching. That step introduced a universal primer site along with UMIs. TCRdb recomputed calls from the 5' RACE reads with MiXCR, one row per CDR3 protein. The sample lists 610,000 or so distinct CDR3 sequences; approximately 13% were seen once. CDR1 and CDR2 from the germline V gene are SEHNR and FQNEAQ (reference sequence). V shed 6 bases and J 1 base; nucleotides not matched to a gene: 5. The CDR3 length is 15 residues. The input for sequencing was PBMCs, taken on the day of the yellow fever booster vaccination. The source of this sequence is a man aged 25 to 45 who received the YFV17D yellow fever vaccine. This chain connects TRBV7-9 to TRBJ2-5; 10 bases line up with TRBD2. In nucleotides, the CDR3 is TGTGCCAGCAGTGGCCTAGCGGGAGCCCAAGAGACCCAGTACTTC. Amino acids: CASSGLAGAQETQYF.